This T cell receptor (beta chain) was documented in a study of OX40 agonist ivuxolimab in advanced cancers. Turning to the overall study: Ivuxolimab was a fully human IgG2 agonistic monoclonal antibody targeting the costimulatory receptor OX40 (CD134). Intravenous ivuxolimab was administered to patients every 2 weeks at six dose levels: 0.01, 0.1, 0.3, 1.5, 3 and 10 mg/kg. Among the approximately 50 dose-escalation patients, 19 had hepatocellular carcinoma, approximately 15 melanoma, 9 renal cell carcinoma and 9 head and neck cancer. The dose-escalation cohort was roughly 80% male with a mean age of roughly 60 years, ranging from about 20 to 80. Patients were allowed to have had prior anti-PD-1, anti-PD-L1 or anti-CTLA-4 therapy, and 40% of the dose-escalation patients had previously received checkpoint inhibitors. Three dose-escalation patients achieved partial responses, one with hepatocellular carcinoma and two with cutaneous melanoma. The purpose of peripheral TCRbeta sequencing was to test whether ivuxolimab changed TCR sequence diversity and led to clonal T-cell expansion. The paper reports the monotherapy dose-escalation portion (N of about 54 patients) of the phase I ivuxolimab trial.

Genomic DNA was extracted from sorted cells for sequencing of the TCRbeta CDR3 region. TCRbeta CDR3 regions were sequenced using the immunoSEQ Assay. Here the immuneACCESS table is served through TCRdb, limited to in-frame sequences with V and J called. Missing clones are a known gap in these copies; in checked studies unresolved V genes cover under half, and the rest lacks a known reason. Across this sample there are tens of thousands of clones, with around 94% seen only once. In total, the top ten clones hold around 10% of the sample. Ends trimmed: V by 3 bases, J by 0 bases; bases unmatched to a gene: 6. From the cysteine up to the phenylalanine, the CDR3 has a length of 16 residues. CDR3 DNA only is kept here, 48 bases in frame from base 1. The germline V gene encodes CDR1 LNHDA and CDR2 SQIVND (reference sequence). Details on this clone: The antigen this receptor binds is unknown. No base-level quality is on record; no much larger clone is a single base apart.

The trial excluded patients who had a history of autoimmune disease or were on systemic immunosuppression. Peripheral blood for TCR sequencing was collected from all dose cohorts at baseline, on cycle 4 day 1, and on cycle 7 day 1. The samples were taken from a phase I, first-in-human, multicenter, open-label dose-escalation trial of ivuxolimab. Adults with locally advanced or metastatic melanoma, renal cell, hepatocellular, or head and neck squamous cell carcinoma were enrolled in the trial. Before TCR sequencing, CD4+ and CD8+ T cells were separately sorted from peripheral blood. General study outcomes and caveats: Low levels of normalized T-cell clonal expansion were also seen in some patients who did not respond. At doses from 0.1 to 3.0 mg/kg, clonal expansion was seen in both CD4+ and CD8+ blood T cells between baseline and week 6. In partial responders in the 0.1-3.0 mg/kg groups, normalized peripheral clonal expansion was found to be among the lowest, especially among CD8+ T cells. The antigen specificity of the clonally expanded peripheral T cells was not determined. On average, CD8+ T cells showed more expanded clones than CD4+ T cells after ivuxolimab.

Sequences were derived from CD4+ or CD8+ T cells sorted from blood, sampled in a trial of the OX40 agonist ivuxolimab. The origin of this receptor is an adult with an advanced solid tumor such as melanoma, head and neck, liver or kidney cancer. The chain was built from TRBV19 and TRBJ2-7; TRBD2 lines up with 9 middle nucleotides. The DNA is TGTGCCAGTAGTATGGGGAGCGGGAGGTACTCCTACGAGCAGTACTTC. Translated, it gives CASSMGSGRYSYEQYF.